This section outlines one T cell receptor (beta chain) sequence together with its context. Its antigen is as yet unknown. Every CD8+ subset sample held a few hundred thousand flow-sorted cells, done in triplicate. Naive CD8+ T cells showed a CD45RO-CCR7+CD27+CD95- phenotype. This entry is derived from a study of CXCR3-negative and CXCR3-positive naive CD8 T cells. Findings of the study overall: Once cells were cryopreserved, CXCR3 expression went down partly, and most assays used fresh PBMCs. Relative to memory CD8+ cells, whose diversity was much lower, both naive subsets had comparably high diversity. CXCR3-positive naive cells carried more hydrophobic TRB CDR3s than CXCR3-negative naive cells did.

UMI-tagged TRB cDNA libraries were built via 5' RACE. TCRdb reprocessed the 5' RACE reads; each CDR3 protein has one entry and no DNA is given. This repertoire comprises over 100,000 distinct CDR3 sequences; its ten largest clones make up 0.41%. This CDR3 contains 12 residues. Germline values: CDR1 LNHDA, CDR2 SQIVND (reference sequence). Sequencing used naive CXCR3+ CD8+ T cells from blood. As to subset: CD45RO-CCR7+CD27+CD95- naive CD8+ T cells expressing CXCR3 (TNR3+). The sequence came from a human donor in good health. Some clones in this sample may be carry-over from other donors' samples. The rearrangement links TRBV19 to TRBJ2-4; TCRdb selects TRBD1, and the lack of DNA leaves this call unchecked. The CDR3 sequence: CASSRGVNIQYF. The full variable domain, rest sourced from reference TRBV19 and TRBJ2-4, is DGGITQSPKYLFRKEGQNVTLSCEQNLNHDAMYWYRQDPGQGLRLIYYSQIVNDFQKGDIAEGYSVSREKKESFPLTVTSAQKNPTAFYLCASSRGVNIQYFGAGTRLSVL.